The 14 T cell receptor beta chains below come from one sample, sequenced in a study of CD8+CD57+ T cells in acquired aplastic anemia. TCR beta VDJ and CDR3 profiles were obtained from a genomic DNA template. TCRdb re-called the reads with MiXCR, one entry per CDR3 protein. The table records some 410,000 distinct CDR3 sequences, roughly 68% of them present only once. Source material: sorted CD4+, CD8+, or CD8+CD57+ T cells (not recorded which) from PBMCs. These receptors were collected from a human donor in good health, serving as a control.

On this clonotype itself: A single base separates this from a much larger clone, so it may be a read error. V gene TRBV7-8 combines with J gene TRBJ2-1; D remains unclear. Germline V gives CDR1 SGHVS, CDR2 FQNEAQ. There are 12 residues in the CDR3. This chain's CDR3 is CASSLGRDEQLF. Here the CDR3 DNA reads TGTGCCAGCAGCTTAGGTAGGGATGAGCAGCTCTTC.

The chain uses TRBV20-1 and TRBJ1-1; D is perhaps TRBD1 (6 bases). The CDR3 is 14 residues long. CDR1 and CDR2 (germline): DFQATT, SNEGSKA (reference sequence). The CDR3 DNA sequence: TGCAGCGCTTGCACCGGGGGCGCATACACTGAAGCTTTCTTT. The encoded protein is CSACTGGAYTEAFF.

Only one count was recorded for this clonotype. The chain carries TRBV5-1 and TRBJ1-2; TRBD1 is a possible D gene (6 bases). This CDR3 has 13 residues. The germline CDR1 and CDR2 sequences are SGHRS and YFSETQ. V was clipped by 0 bases and J by 10 bases, with 13 bases between them. CDR3 protein: CASSLVGGYDYTF. Here the CDR3 DNA reads TGCGCCAGCAGCTTGGTCGGGGGCTACGACTACACCTTC. The variable domain in full, completed from reference TRBV5-1 and TRBJ1-2, reads KAGVTQTPRYLIKTRGQQVTLSCSPISGHRSVSWYQQTPGQGLQFLFEYFSETQRNKGNFPGRFSGRQFSNSRSEMNVSTLELGDSALYLCASSLVGGYDYTFGSGTRLTVV.

This clonotype was observed a handful of times. Without the conserved terminal phenylalanine or tryptophan, this CDR3 likely stems from a read error. Because the CDR3's place on the DNA is in doubt, the DNA is left out and the CDR3 is given as listed by TCRdb. This chain joins TRBV7-9 and TRBJ1-1; the table's D gene call, TRBD1, was not cross checked with the DNA. Germline V gene sequence: CDR1 SEHNR, CDR2 FQNEAQ (reference sequence). The CDR3 length equals 13 residues, ends included. The CDR3 protein is CASSSIRDSYYEQ.

This chain links TRBV19 with TRBJ1-5; 8 positions match TRBD1. The germline V gene encodes CDR1 LNHDA and CDR2 SQIVND (reference sequence). Germline trimming cut 3 bases from V and 0 bases from J; bases unmatched to any gene: 13. The CDR3 has 19 amino acids. The DNA for the CDR3 is TGTGCCAGTAGTATCGTGAGTTGGGACAGGATTAATAGCAATCAGCCCCAGCATTTT. Its translation is CASSIVSWDRINSNQPQHF.

Worth noting for this clonotype: The CDR3 ends on some other residue instead of the conserved phenylalanine or tryptophan, so this is likely a read error. The DNA is left out, because the CDR3 cannot be placed on it with certainty; the CDR3 is given as TCRdb lists it. This chain links TRBV7-3 with TRBJ2-7; no DNA check was done on the table's D call, TRBD2. Germline V lookup: CDR1 SGHTA, CDR2 FQGTGA. The length of the CDR3 is 12 amino acids, counting both ends. The CDR3 sequence is CASSLGDSDQDY.

The chain is built from TRBV15 and TRBJ2-5; D is perhaps TRBD2 (6 bases). With 10 bases removed from V and 11 bases from J, the gap between germline ends came to 20 bases. Germline-derived CDR1 and CDR2 are LNHNV and YYDKDF (reference sequence). The CDR3 has 12 residues. The CDR3 spells CASGRGSEKQYF. Written as DNA, the CDR3 is TGTGCCAGCGGCCGGGGGAGCGAGAAACAGTACTTC.

The chain combines TRBV20-1 with TRBJ1-2, with D perhaps matching TRBD1 (5 bases). CDR3 size: 11 residues. Germline V CDR1 and CDR2: DFQATT, SNEGSKA (reference sequence). The CDR3 here is CSIVGTKQYTF. CDR3 DNA: TGCAGCATAGTGGGGACTAAGCAGTACACCTTC.

This clonotype has a count of ten or more. J is TRBJ2-3 and V is TRBV6-2 or TRBV6-3; possible D gene TRBD2, 5 bases. Germline CDR1 is MNHEY and CDR2 is SVGEGT. Trimming left V 0 bases short and J 1 base short, with 5 bases between. The CDR3 runs to 14 residues. CDR3 loop: CASSYSRGTDTQYF. CDR3 nucleotides: TGTGCCAGCAGTTACTCGCGGGGCACAGATACGCAGTATTTT.

Notes on this clonotype: A junction boundary mismatches the germline segment, possibly from a read error. This sequence joins TRBV4-1 and TRBJ1-2; possible D gene TRBD1, 5 bases. This CDR3 region has 13 residues. Germline CDR1 reads MGHRA; CDR2 reads YSYEKL. CDR3 loop: CASSQTAYYGYTF. For the CDR3, the DNA is TGTGCCAGCAGCCAGACAGCGTACTATGGCTACACCTTC.

V and J are TRBV10-3 and TRBJ2-7, with 10 bases fitting TRBD2. The CDR3 totals 14 residues. The germline V gene encodes CDR1 ENHRY and CDR2 SYGVKD. V was clipped by 5 bases and J by 2 bases; unmatched bases: 3. The CDR3 bases are TGTGCCATCAGTCTAACTAGCGGGACCTACGAGCAGTACTTC. It codes for CAISLTSGTYEQYF.

Comment on this clonotype: The conserved phenylalanine or tryptophan is not found at the CDR3 terminus, so this likely reflects a read error. No DNA is shown, since the ends of the CDR3 on it are uncertain; the CDR3 is the one TCRdb lists. CDR3 region: CASSFAQGAWNEQ. This sequence joins TRBV7-2 and TRBJ2-3; TRBD1 reflects the table's D call only, with no check against the DNA. The CDR3 adds up to 13 amino acids, both ends counted. Germline lookup yields CDR1 SGHTA and CDR2 FQGNSA.

This clonotype was seen ten or more times. This chain links TRBV15 with TRBJ1-6; 7 bases line up with TRBD1. Losses at the gene ends were 0 bases for V and 7 bases for J; bases not matched to a gene: 9. The CDR3 length is 17 residues. Looked up from germline, CDR1 is LNHNV and CDR2 is YYDKDF (reference sequence). The DNA for the CDR3 is TGTGCCACCAGCAGAGATTTTTTGGCAGGGGGGAATTCACCCCTCCACTTT. Translated: CATSRDFLAGGNSPLHF.

Only one count was recorded for this clonotype. A junction boundary mismatches the germline segment, possibly from a read error. This chain connects TRBV7-9 to TRBJ2-7; D may match TRBD1 or TRBD2 (5 bases each). The length of the CDR3 is 13 residues. Germline V gene data show CDR1 as SEHNR and CDR2 as FQNEAQ (reference sequence). The DNA of the CDR3 is TGTGCCACCAGCAGAGGGGCCCGGTGCGAGCAGTACTTC. This codes for CATSRGARCEQYF.